This T cell receptor (beta chain) was sequenced during a study of naive and memory T cell subsets. The sample holds a few counts of this clonotype. CDR3 length: 13 residues. With 5 bases clipped from V and 1 base from J, the junction kept 1 base outside the gene matches. The germline gives CDR1 SGHRS, CDR2 YFSETQ. Both TRBC1 and TRBC2 were covered by a beta constant-region primer of two equimolar oligonucleotides. The cDNA 3' end received a ligated single-stranded oligonucleotide carrying the SP2 primer and a 12-nucleotide UMI. Four rounds of PCR amplified the ligated cDNA using nested alpha and beta constant-region primers plus SP2. TCRdb re-derived calls from the UMI-ligation and nested PCR reads in MiXCR, one entry per CDR3 protein. The table lists some 150,000 distinct CDR3 sequences, about 17% of them singletons.

Material for sequencing was naive CD4+ T cells from blood. The chain joins TRBV5-1 to TRBJ2-3; 7 bases agree with TRBD2. The TCR sequence derives from a human donor in good health. The chain's CDR3 is CASSAGGTDTQYF. CDR3 bases: TGCGCCAGCAGTGCGGGAGGCACAGATACGCAGTATTTT.